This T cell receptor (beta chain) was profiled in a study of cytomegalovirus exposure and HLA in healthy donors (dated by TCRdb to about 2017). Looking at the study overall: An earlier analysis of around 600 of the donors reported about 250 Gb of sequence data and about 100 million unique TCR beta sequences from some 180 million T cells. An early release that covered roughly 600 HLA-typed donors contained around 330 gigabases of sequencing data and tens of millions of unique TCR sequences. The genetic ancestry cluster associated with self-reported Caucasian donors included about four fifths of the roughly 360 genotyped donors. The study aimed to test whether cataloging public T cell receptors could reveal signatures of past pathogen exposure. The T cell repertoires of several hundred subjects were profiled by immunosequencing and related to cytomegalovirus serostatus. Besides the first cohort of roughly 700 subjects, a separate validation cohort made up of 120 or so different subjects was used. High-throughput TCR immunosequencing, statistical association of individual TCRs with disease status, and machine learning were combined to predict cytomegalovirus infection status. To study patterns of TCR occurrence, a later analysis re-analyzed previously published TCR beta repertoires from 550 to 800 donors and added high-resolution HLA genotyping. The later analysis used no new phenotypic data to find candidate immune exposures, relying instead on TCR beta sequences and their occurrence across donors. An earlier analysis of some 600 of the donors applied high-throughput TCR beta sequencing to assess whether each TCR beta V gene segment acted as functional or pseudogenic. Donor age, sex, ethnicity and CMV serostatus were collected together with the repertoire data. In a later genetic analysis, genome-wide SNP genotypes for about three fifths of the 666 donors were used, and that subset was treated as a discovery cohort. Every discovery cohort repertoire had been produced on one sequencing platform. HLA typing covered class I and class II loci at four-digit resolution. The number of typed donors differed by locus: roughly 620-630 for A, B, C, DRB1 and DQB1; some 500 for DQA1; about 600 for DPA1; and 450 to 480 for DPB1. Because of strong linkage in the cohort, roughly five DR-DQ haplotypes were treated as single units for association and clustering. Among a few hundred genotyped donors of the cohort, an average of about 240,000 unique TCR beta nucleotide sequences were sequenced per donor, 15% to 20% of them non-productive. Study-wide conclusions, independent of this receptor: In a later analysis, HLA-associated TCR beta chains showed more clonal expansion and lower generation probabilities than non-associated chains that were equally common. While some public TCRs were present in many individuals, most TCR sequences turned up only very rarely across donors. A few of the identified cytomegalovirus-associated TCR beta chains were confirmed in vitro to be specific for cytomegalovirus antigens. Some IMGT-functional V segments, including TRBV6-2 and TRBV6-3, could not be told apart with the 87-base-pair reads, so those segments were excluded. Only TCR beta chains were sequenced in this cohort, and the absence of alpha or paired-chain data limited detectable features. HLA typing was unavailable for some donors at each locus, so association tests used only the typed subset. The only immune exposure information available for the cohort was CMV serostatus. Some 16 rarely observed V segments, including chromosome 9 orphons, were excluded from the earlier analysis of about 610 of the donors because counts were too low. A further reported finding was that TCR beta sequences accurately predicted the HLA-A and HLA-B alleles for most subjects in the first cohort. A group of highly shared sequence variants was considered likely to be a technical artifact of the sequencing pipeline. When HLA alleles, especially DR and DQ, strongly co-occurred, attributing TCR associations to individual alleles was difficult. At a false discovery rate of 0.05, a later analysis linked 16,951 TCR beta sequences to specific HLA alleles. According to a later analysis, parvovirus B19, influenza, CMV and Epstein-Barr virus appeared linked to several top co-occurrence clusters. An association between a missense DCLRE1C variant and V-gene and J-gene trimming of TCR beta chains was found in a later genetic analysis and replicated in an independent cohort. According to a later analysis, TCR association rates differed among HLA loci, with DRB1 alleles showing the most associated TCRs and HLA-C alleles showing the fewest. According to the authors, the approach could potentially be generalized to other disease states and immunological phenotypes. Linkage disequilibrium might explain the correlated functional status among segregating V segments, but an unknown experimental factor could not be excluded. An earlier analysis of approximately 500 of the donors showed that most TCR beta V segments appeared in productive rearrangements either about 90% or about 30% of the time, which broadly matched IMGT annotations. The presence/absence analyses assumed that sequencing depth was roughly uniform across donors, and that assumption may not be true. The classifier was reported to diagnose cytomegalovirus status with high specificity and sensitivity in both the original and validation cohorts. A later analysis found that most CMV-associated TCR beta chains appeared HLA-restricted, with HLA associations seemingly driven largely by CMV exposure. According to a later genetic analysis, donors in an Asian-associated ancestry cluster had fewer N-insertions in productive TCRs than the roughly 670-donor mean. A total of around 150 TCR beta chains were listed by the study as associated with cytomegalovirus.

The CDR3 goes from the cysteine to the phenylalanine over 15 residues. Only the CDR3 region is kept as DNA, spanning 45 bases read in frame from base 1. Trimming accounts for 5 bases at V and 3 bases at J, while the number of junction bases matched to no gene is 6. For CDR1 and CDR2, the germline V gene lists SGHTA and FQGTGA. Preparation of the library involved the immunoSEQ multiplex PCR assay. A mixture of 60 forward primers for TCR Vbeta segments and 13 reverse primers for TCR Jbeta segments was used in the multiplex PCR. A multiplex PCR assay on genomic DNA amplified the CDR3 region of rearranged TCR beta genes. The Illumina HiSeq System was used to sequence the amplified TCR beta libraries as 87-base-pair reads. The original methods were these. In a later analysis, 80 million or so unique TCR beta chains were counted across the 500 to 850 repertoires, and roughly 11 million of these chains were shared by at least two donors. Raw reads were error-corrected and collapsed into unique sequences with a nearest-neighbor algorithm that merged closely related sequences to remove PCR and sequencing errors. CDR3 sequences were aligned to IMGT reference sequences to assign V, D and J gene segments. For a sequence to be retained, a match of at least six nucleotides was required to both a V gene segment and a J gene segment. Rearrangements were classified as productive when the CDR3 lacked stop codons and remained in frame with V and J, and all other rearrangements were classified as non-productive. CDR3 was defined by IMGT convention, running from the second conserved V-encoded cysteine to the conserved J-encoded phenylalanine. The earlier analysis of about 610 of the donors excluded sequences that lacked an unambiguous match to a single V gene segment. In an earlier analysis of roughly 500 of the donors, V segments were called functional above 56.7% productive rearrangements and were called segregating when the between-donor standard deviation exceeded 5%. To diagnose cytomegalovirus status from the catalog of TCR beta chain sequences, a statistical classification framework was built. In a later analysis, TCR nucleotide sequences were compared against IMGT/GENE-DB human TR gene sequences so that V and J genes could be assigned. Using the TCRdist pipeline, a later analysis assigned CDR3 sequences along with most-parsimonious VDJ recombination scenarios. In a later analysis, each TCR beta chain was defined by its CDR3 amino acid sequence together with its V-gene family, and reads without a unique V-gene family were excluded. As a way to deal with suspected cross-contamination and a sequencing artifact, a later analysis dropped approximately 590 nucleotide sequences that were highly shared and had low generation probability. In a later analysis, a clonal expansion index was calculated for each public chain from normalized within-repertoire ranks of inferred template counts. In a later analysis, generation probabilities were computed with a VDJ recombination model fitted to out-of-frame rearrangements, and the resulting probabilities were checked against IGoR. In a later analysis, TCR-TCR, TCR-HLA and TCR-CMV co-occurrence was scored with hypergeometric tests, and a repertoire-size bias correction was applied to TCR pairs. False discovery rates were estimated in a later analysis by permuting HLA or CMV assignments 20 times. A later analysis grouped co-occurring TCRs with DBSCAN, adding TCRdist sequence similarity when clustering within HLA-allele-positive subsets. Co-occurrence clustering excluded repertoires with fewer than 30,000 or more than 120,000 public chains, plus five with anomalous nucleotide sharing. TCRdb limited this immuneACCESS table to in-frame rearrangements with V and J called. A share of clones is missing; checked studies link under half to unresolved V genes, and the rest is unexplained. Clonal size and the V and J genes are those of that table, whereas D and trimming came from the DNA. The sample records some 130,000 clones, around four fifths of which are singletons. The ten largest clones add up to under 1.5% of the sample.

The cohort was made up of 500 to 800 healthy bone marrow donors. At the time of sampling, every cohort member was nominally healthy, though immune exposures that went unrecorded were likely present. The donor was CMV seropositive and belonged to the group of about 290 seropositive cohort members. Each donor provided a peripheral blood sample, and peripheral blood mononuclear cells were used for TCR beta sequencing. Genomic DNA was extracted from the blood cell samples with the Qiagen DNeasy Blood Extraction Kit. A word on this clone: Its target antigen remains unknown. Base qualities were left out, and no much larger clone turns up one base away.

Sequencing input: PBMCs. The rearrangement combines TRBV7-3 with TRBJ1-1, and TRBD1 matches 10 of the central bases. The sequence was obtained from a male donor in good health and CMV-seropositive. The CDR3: CASSLRQGADTEAFF. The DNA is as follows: TGTGCCAGCAGCCTCCGACAGGGGGCAGACACTGAAGCTTTCTTT. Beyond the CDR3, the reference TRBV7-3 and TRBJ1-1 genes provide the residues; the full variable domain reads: GAGVSQTPSNKVTEKGKYVELRCDPISGHTALYWYRQSLGQGPEFLIYFQGTGAADDSGLPNDRFFAVRPEGSVSTLKIQRTERGDSAVYLCASSLRQGADTEAFFGQGTRLTVV.